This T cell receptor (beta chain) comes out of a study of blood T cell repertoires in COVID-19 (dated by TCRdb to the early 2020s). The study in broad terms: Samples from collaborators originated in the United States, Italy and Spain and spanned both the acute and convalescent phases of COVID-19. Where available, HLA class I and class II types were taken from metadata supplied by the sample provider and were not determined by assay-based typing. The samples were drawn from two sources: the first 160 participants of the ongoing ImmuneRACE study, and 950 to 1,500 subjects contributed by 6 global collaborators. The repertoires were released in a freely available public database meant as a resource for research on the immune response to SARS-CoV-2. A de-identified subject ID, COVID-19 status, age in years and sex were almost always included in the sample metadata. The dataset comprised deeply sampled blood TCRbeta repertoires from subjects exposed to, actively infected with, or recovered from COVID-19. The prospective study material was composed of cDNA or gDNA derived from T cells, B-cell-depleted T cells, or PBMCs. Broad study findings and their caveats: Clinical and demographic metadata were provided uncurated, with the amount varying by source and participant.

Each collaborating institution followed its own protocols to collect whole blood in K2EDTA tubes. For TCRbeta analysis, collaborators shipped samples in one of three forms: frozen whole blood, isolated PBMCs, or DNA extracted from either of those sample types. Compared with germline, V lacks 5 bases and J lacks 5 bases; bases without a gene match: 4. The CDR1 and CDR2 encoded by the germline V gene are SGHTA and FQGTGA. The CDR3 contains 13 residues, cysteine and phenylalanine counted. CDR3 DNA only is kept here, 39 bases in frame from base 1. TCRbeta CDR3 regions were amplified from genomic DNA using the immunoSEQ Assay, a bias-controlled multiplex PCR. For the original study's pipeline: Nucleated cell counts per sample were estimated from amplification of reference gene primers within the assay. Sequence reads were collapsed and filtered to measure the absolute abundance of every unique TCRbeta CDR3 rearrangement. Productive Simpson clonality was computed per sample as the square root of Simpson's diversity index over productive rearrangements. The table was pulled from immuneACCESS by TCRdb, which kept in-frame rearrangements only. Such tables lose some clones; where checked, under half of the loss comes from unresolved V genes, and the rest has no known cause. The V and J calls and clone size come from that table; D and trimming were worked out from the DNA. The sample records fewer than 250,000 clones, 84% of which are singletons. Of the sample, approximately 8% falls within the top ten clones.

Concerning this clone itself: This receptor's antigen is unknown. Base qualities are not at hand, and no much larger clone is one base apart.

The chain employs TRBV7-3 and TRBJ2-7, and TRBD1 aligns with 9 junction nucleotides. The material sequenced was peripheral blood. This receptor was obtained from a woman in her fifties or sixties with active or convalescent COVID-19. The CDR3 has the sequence CASSIGTGNEQYF. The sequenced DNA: TGTGCCAGCAGCATCGGGACAGGGAACGAGCAGTACTTC.